This TCR beta chain appears in the sequencing data of a study of molecular identifiers for immune sequencing clone quantification. Across the whole study: Replicates partitioned RNA from 20,000 or 100,000 naive CD8 cells into five parts, sequencing four. General observations from the study: In cases of identical TCR molecules sharing a barcode, highly expanded clone sizes could be underestimated.

The germline V and J ends were trimmed by 2 bases and 9 bases, with 17 bases remaining between them. The CDR3 spans 15 residues. Looked up from germline, CDR1 is MNHEY and CDR2 is SMNVEV (reference sequence). This clonotype was seen repeatedly, ten times or more. What it binds is not known. The authors built bulk TCR libraries by previously described methods with listed TCR primers. MiXCR, run by TCRdb on the PCR reads, gives a single entry per CDR3 protein. Of over 600,000 distinct CDR3 sequences listed, just under 20% are singletons. The receptor was derived from a human donor in good health. Some libraries in this study had Jurkat cell RNA spiked in. The rearrangement links TRBV27 to TRBJ1-5; the D gene is possibly TRBD1 (5 bases). The sample comprised naive CD8+ T cells from blood, with Jurkat cell RNA spiked in. Documented subset: FACS-sorted CD8+CD4-CCR7+CD45RA+ naive T cells. This CDR3 is CASSLTGGGVSPQHF. The CDR3 coding sequence is TGTGCCAGCAGTTTAACGGGAGGAGGGGTTTCGCCCCAGCATTTT.